This T cell receptor (beta chain) was captured by sequencing in a study of CD8+ T cells in alopecia areata. Findings and caveats of the study: Alphabeta T cells residing in normal skin are also sequenced in scalp samples.

On this clone: Its specificity is unknown.

In each case, RNA was isolated and then reverse transcribed into cDNA as the sequencing template. Using immunoSEQ multiplex PCR, the repertoire was profiled, and TCRdb retains in-frame clones only, with some absent. Here the sample spans under 130,000 clones, around 59% being singletons. Trimming left V 0 bases short and J 7 bases short, with 10 bases between. Per the germline V gene, CDR1 is LGHNA and CDR2 is YSLEER. The CDR3 is made up of 14 amino acids. The sequence was obtained from a human donor in good health. The sequenced sample was CD4+ T cells sorted from blood. The chain couples TRBV4-3 to TRBJ2-1; D call uncertain. The chain's CDR3 is CASSQDPFGNEQFF. CDR3 nucleotide sequence: TGCGCCAGCAGCCAAGACCCGTTTGGGAATGAGCAGTTCTTC.